One and the same sample provided the 2 T cell receptor beta chains below, sequenced in a study of T cells after posttransplantation cyclophosphamide. Here immunoSEQ multiplex PCR was the method, and the copy in TCRdb shows in-frame clones only, minus some. The sample contains around 39,000 clones, none of them singletons. Sequencing was carried out using PBMCs. The receptors here all came from a girl aged 10 to 17 in good health, CMV-negative, and a related stem cell transplant donor.

This clone was counted at least ten times. The gene calls are TRBV9 and TRBJ2-3; 10 positions agree with TRBD2. From germline, CDR1 is SGDLS and CDR2 YYNGEE. The J segment lost 1 base and the V segment lost 4 bases, leaving 9 bases of the junction unmatched. This CDR3 contains 17 residues. The CDR3 reads CASSLSPGTSGTDTQYF. The CDR3, as DNA: TGTGCCAGCAGCTTATCTCCTGGGACTAGCGGCACAGATACGCAGTATTTT.

This clone was detected ten times or more. The rearrangement links TRBV28 to TRBJ2-6; 7 bases are shared with TRBD2. Germline CDR1 reads MDHEN; CDR2 reads SYDVKM. The CDR3 is made up of 15 amino acids. The V gene end was trimmed by 6 bases and the J gene end by 0 bases; junction bases not matched to a gene: 2. CDR3 sequence: CASRGGSSGANVLTF. The DNA of the CDR3 is TGTGCCAGCAGAGGCGGGAGCTCTGGGGCCAACGTCCTGACTTTC.